A single sample gave rise to the 17 T cell receptor beta chains below, sequenced in a study of control samples from healthy donors and cancer patients. TCRdb's copy holds only in-frame clones and misses some; the assay was immunoSEQ multiplex PCR. The table lists some 130,000 clones, over 75% of them singletons, with about 2.5% in the top ten. The sequenced material came from blood. The receptor set was obtained from a man aged 40-50 years in good health.

The V gene is TRBV5-5, the J gene TRBJ1-3; D unclear. This CDR3 is 14 amino acids long. CDR1 SGHKS and CDR2 YYEKEE come from the germline V gene (reference sequence). Trimming left V 3 bases short and J 4 bases short, with 11 bases between. CDR3 coding DNA: TGTGCCAGCAGCTCAGAGGGCCAGGGAAACACCATATATTTT. Encoded protein: CASSSEGQGNTIYF.

J is TRBJ2-3 and V is TRBV11-3; unclear D gene. V shed 2 bases and J shed 2 bases, with 5 bases lying between them. This CDR3 is built from 13 residues. Germline CDR1 is SGHNT and CDR2 is YENEEA. The CDR3, as DNA: TGTGCCAGCAGCTTATGGGACACAGATACGCAGTATTTT. Residues: CASSLWDTDTQYF.

V is TRBV19 and J is TRBJ1-4, with 8 nucleotides matching TRBD1. Trimming took 5 bases from V and 7 from J; bases not matched to a gene: 6. The CDR3 extends over 14 amino acids. Germline V gives CDR1 LNHDA, CDR2 SQIVND (reference sequence). The DNA of the CDR3 is TGTGCCAGTAGTCAGGGGGCGCGGGGTGAAAAACTGTTTTTT. Its translation is CASSQGARGEKLFF.

The chain couples TRBV7-3 to TRBJ2-1; TRBD2 agrees at 12 bases. This CDR3 is 19 amino acids long. Germline loops: CDR1 SGHTA, CDR2 FQGTGA. The V segment lost 5 bases and the J segment 1 base; nucleotides outside the gene matches: 12. CDR3 protein: CASSLNPKLAGGSYNEQFF. The CDR3 DNA is TGTGCCAGCAGCCTAAATCCCAAACTAGCGGGGGGTTCCTACAATGAGCAGTTCTTC.

V and J are TRBV6-5 and TRBJ2-1; D is perhaps TRBD1 (6 bases). V was cut by 4 bases and J by 4 bases, with 11 bases left in between. There are 14 residues in the CDR3. From germline, CDR1 is MNHEY and CDR2 SVGAGI. The CDR3 DNA follows: TGTGCCAGCAGTTCAGGGGTCCTGTACAATGAGCAGTTCTTC. It codes for CASSSGVLYNEQFF.

The gene calls are TRBV3-1 (or the pseudogene TRBV3-2) and TRBJ2-5; no definite D call. CDR1 is LGHDT and CDR2 is YNNKEL in the germline V gene (reference sequence). This CDR3 has 12 residues. Trimming removed 0 bases from V and 4 bases from J, with 3 bases in between. The CDR3 nucleotides are TGTGCCAGCAGCCAAGATTCAGAGACCCAGTACTTC. Its translation is CASSQDSETQYF.

J is TRBJ1-1 and V is TRBV3-1 (or the pseudogene TRBV3-2), with D possibly being TRBD1 (6 bases). The CDR3 is made up of 17 amino acids. V lost 0 bases to trimming and J lost 2 bases, with 16 bases between them. CDR1 is LGHDT and CDR2 is YNNKEL in the germline V gene (reference sequence). CDR3: CASSQELAGGLNTEAFF. DNA of the CDR3: TGTGCCAGCAGCCAAGAATTGGCCGGGGGCCTTAACACTGAAGCTTTCTTT.

The genes are TRBV7-3 and TRBJ2-3; possible D gene TRBD2, 5 bases. V lost 5 bases and J 4 bases, leaving 13 bases between the germline ends. The CDR3 totals 14 residues. Germline V gene sequence: CDR1 SGHTA, CDR2 FQGTGA. CDR3 in DNA: TGTGCCAGCAGCCCAGGCGGGTCGTCAGATACGCAGTATTTT. Its protein is CASSPGGSSDTQYF.

The chain joins TRBV18 to TRBJ1-5, with D perhaps TRBD1 (5 bases). The CDR3 extends over 15 amino acids. The V and J ends lost 5 bases and 5 bases respectively, with 16 bases between them. The germline CDR1 and CDR2 sequences are KGHSH and LQKENI. CDR3 in DNA: TGTGCCAGCTCATTAAAAGGAGGGGTTGATCAGCCCCAGCATTTT. Protein product: CASSLKGGVDQPQHF.

The chain links TRBV30 to TRBJ1-1; D remains ambiguous. The CDR3 runs to 13 residues. The ends were cut back, 2 bases at V and 4 bases at J, with 11 bases in the middle. In germline, CDR1 is GTSNPN, CDR2 SVGIG (reference sequence). CDR3 DNA sequence: TGTGCCTGGAGTATTGGGTACGGCACTGAAGCTTTCTTT. It codes for CAWSIGYGTEAFF.

Worth noting for this clone: At the DNA level, this CDR3 is encoded by other sequences in the same sample as well. This chain's CDR3 is CASSQVTGYSPLHF. CDR3 sequence (DNA): TGTGCCAGCAGCCAAGTTACGGGATATTCACCCCTCCACTTT. The chain recombines TRBV3-1 (or the pseudogene TRBV3-2) with TRBJ1-6; D gene ambiguous. Germline V gene data show CDR1 as LGHDT and CDR2 as YNNKEL (reference sequence). V lost 1 base, J lost 8 bases, and 9 bases lay in between. The CDR3 length is 14 residues.

The chain employs TRBV5-1 and TRBJ2-1, with a weak D call TRBD2 (5 bases). V was pared by 2 bases and J by 9 bases, with 12 bases between. Per germline, CDR1 SGHRS and CDR2 YFSETQ. The CDR3 runs 13 residues. The CDR3 DNA reads as TGCGCCAGCAGCTTTTACTCGGGGAGTGAGCAGTTCTTC. Protein product: CASSFYSGSEQFF.

The chain carries TRBV19 and TRBJ1-1, with 11 bases identical to TRBD1. With V trimmed by 4 bases and J by 6 bases, 4 bases remained unmatched. The CDR3 is 14 residues long. The germline V gene encodes CDR1 LNHDA and CDR2 SQIVND (reference sequence). The CDR3, as DNA: TGTGCCAGTAGTAGGACAGGGGGCCGGGCTGAAGCTTTCTTT. As protein: CASSRTGGRAEAFF.

The chain employs TRBV5-1 and TRBJ2-7, with TRBD1 matching over 7 bases. V shed 2 bases, J shed 0 bases, and the junction held 5 bases outside the gene matches. The germline gives CDR1 SGHRS, CDR2 YFSETQ. The CDR3 totals 15 residues. The CDR3 reads CASSLTTGVSYEQYF. The CDR3 nucleotides read TGCGCCAGCAGCTTAACCACAGGGGTCTCCTACGAGCAGTACTTC.

The gene calls are TRBV6-5 and TRBJ2-1; 8 bases are shared with TRBD2. Germline assignment: CDR1 MNHEY and CDR2 SVGAGI. This CDR3 has 14 amino acids. The trim removed 6 bases at V and 6 bases at J, leaving 7 bases unmatched. The CDR3 here is CASSTLAGANEQFF. As DNA, the CDR3 is TGTGCCAGCAGCACGCTAGCGGGCGCCAATGAGCAGTTCTTC.

The chain uses TRBV19 and TRBJ2-7, with 7 positions matching TRBD1. Germline CDR1 is LNHDA and CDR2 is SQIVND (reference sequence). Trimming at V came to 5 bases and at J to 0 bases, leaving 10 bases not matched to a gene. This CDR3 is 16 amino acids long. The DNA for the CDR3 is TGTGCCAGTAGTGTTTATCCGGGACAGAACTCCTACGAGCAGTACTTC. Residues: CASSVYPGQNSYEQYF.

The chain joins TRBV28 to TRBJ1-1; no clear D gene. This CDR3 has 11 residues. Germline CDR1 is MDHEN and CDR2 is SYDVKM. Trimming stripped 5 bases from V and 10 bases from J, with 11 bases between. Written as DNA, the CDR3 is TGTGCCAGCAGTCCAAACATGTTAGCTTTCTTT. Its translation is CASSPNMLAFF.